What follows are 3 T cell receptor beta chains derived from one specimen sequenced in a study of T cells after yellow fever vaccination (dated by TCRdb to the late 2010s). The treatment or condition label on this specimen signifies: live attenuated yellow fever vaccine strain. Library preparation was by 5' RACE. TCRdb lists the instrument as Illumina HiSeq 2500. TCRdb reprocessed the public reads (quality trimming at Q25 with fastp, clone calling with MiXCR) and kept in-frame beta chains. Identical CDR3 proteins give one entry, which carries the most common genes and DNA. This sample is represented by under 300,000 distinct CDR3 sequences; less than 9% of them were singletons. The top ten hold over 0.65% of the sample. The sample consisted of CD4+ T cells sorted from PBMCs, taken 15 days after the yellow fever booster vaccination. Receptors originate from a man aged 25-45 years who received the YFV17D yellow fever vaccine.

In its sample, this clonotype was seen many times. The genes are TRBV3-1 and TRBJ2-7, with D possibly TRBD2 on 5 matching bases. Trimming removed 4 bases at V and 7 bases at J, with 14 bases between. The V gene's germline CDR1 is LGHDT and CDR2 YNNKEL (reference sequence). This CDR3 region has 13 residues. In DNA, the CDR3 is TGTGCCAGCAGCCGACGGGAAGAAGGGGAGCAGTACTTC. Encoded protein: CASSRREEGEQYF.

This clonotype was seen ten or more times. The chain employs TRBV20-1 and TRBJ2-1; 7 bases agree with TRBD1. The V gene end was trimmed by 3 bases and the J gene end by 8 bases; junction bases not matched to a gene: 13. Germline V gene sequence: CDR1 DFQATT, CDR2 SNEGSKA (reference sequence). This CDR3 region has 15 residues. CDR3 sequence reads: CSASFPGQSMHEQFF. CDR3 bases: TGCAGTGCTAGCTTTCCGGGACAGAGTATGCATGAGCAGTTCTTC.

This clonotype was observed at least ten times. The rearrangement links TRBV15 to TRBJ2-3; D is unresolved. The CDR3 spans 12 residues. Trimming pared 5 bases from V and 6 bases from J, leaving 9 bases between. CDR1 LNHNV and CDR2 YYDKDF come from the germline V gene (reference sequence). The CDR3 coding sequence is TGTGCCACCAGCCGGTTGGCGGATACGCAGTATTTT. It yields the protein CATSRLADTQYF.